The rows below give T cell receptor beta chains drawn from one sample of a study of blood T cell repertoires in COVID-19. This table comes from immunoSEQ multiplex PCR, and its TCRdb copy is limited to in-frame clones, with some not included. The table records about 81,000 clones, roughly four fifths of them present only once. The sequenced material came from peripheral blood. These receptors were taken from a human donor in a cohort sampled during active COVID-19. Each CDR3 is given with its conserved first and last residue. A D gene is named only where the DNA matches it firmly. The size of a clone is reported for some rows only, either as once, few or many, or as a class for expanded clones.

J gene	D gene	clone size	V gene	CDR3 protein	CDR3 DNA
TRBJ2-7	TRBD1	-	TRBV18	CASSPQGAIAEQYF	TGTGCCAGCTCACCGCAGGGGGCGATCGCCGAGCAGTACTTC
TRBJ1-1	-	-	TRBV6-6	CASSPTGNTEAFF	TGTGCCAGCAGCCCTACAGGCAACACTGAAGCTTTCTTT
TRBJ1-1	-	-	TRBV4-3	CASSQDRLPQGAFF	TGCGCCAGCAGCCAAGATCGACTGCCTCAAGGAGCTTTCTTT
TRBJ2-1	-	-	TRBV7-2	CASSFSRNNEQFF	TGTGCCAGCAGCTTCTCGCGGAACAATGAGCAGTTCTTC
TRBJ1-5	-	-	TRBV11-2	CASSLNKFQPQHF	TGTGCCAGCAGCTTAAACAAGTTTCAGCCCCAGCATTTT
TRBJ1-5	-	few	TRBV7-6	CASSREDNQPQHF	TGTGCCAGCAGCCGAGAAGACAATCAGCCCCAGCATTTT
TRBJ2-3	-	once	TRBV21-1	CASRGLADTQYF	TGTGCCAGCAGGGGACTAGCAGATACGCAGTATTTT
TRBJ1-5	-	medium-sized	TRBV6-6	CASSRYSRTYSNQPQHF	TGTGCCAGCAGTCGATACTCACGGACTTATAGCAATCAGCCCCAGCATTTT
TRBJ2-7	-	-	TRBV5-4	CASSLVAGATYEQYF	TGTGCCAGCAGCTTGGTGGCGGGGGCGACCTACGAGCAGTACTTC
TRBJ2-7	-	-	TRBV2	CASSERQGYHEQYF	TGTGCCAGCAGTGAAAGGCAGGGTTACCACGAGCAGTACTTC
TRBJ2-7	TRBD2	-	TRBV11-2	CASQPTSGPYEQYF	TGTGCCAGCCAACCGACTAGCGGCCCCTACGAGCAGTACTTC
TRBJ2-7	TRBD1	-	TRBV7-2	CASSTQGAPYEQYF	TGTGCCAGCAGCACGCAGGGGGCCCCCTACGAGCAGTACTTC
TRBJ1-2	-	-	TRBV18	CASSPMGSNYGYTF	TGTGCCAGCTCACCGATGGGCAGTAACTATGGCTACACCTTC
TRBJ1-5	-	few	TRBV2	CASSEAQRNWARTDQPQHF	TGTGCCAGCAGTGAAGCGCAGCGAAACTGGGCCAGGACAGATCAGCCCCAGCATTTT
TRBJ2-1	TRBD1	-	TRBV20-1	CSASRTGGDQPKYNEQFF	TGCAGTGCTAGTCGCACAGGGGGCGACCAACCCAAATACAATGAGCAGTTCTTC
TRBJ1-1	TRBD1	-	TRBV9	CASSRTGGAPHTEAFF	TGTGCCAGCAGCCGTACAGGGGGCGCGCCCCACACTGAAGCTTTCTTT
TRBJ1-1	-	-	TRBV3-1/TRBV3-2	CASSQVGRGEAFF	TGTGCCAGCAGCCAAGTTGGCAGAGGTGAAGCTTTCTTT
TRBJ2-7	TRBD1	-	TRBV19	CATGTVWEQYF	TGTGCCACCGGGACAGTCTGGGAGCAGTACTTC